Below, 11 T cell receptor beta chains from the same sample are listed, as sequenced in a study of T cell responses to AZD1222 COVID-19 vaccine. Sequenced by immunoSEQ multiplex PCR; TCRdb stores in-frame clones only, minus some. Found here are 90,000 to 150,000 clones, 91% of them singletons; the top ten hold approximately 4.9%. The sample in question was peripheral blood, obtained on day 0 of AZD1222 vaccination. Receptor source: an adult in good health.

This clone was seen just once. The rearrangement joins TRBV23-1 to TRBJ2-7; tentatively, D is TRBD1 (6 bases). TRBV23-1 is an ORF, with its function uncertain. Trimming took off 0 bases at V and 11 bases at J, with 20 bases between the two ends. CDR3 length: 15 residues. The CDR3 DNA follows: TGCGCCAGCAGTCAATCTCTGCCACCTCCGGGACAAAAGTACTTC. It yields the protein CASSQSLPPPGQKYF.

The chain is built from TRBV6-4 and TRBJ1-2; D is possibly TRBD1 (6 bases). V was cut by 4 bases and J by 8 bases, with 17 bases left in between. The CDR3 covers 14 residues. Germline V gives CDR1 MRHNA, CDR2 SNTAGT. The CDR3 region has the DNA TGTGCCAGCAGTGCCGCCTCTTCAGGGGTCGGCTACACCTTC. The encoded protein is CASSAASSGVGYTF.

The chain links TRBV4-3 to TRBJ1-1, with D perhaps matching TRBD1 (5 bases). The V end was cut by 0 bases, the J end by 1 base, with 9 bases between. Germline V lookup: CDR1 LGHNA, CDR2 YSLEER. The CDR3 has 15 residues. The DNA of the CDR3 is TGCGCCAGCAGCCAAGATCGCGGGGCGAACACTGAAGCTTTCTTT. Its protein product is CASSQDRGANTEAFF.

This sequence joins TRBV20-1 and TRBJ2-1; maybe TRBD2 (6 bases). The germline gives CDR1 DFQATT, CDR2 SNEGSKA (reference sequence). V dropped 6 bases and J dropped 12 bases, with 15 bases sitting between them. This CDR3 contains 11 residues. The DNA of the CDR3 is TGCAGTGCGGATAACGCGGAGGGGCAGTTCTTC. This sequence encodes CSADNAEGQFF.

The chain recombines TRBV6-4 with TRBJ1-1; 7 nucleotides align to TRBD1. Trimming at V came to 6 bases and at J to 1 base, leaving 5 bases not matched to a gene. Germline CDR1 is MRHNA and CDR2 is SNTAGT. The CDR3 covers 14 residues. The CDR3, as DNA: TGTGCCAGCAGGGCGACAGGGTCGAACACTGAAGCTTTCTTT. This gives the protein CASRATGSNTEAFF.

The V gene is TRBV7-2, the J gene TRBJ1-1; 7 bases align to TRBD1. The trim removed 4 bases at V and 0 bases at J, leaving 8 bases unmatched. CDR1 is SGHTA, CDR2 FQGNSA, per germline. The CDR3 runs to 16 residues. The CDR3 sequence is CASSYTGTVMNTEAFF. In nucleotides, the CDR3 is TGTGCCAGCAGCTACACCGGGACAGTTATGAACACTGAAGCTTTCTTT.

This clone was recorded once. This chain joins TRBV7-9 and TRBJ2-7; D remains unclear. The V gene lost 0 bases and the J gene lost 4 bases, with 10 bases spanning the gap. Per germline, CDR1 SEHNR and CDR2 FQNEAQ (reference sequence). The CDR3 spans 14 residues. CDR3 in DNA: TGTGCCAGCAGCTTAGCGAGTACACTTTACGAGCAGTACTTC. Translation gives CASSLASTLYEQYF.

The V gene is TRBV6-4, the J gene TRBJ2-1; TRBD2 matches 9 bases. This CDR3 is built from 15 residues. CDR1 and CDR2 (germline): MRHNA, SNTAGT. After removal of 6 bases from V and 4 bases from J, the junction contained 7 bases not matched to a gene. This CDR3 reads CASSPLAGGYNEQFF. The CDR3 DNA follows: TGTGCCAGCAGCCCCCTGGCGGGGGGGTACAATGAGCAGTTCTTC.

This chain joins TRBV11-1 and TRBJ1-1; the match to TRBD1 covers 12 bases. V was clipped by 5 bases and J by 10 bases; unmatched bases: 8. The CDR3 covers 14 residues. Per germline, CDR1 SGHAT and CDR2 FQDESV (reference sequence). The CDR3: CASSRGTGGEGAFF. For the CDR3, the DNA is TGTGCCAGCAGCCGCGGGACAGGGGGCGAGGGAGCTTTCTTT.

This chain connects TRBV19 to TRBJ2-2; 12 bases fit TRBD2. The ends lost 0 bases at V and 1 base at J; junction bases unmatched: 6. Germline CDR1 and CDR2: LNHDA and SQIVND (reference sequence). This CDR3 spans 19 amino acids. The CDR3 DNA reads TGTGCCAGTAGTATAGAAAAACTAGCGGGGGGTTTGAACACCGGGGAGCTGTTTTTT. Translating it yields CASSIEKLAGGLNTGELFF.

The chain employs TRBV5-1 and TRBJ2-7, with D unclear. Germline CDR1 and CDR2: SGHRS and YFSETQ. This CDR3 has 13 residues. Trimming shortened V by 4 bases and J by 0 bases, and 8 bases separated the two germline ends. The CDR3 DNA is TGCGCCAGCAGCCCCCCGGACTCCTACGAGCAGTACTTC. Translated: CASSPPDSYEQYF.